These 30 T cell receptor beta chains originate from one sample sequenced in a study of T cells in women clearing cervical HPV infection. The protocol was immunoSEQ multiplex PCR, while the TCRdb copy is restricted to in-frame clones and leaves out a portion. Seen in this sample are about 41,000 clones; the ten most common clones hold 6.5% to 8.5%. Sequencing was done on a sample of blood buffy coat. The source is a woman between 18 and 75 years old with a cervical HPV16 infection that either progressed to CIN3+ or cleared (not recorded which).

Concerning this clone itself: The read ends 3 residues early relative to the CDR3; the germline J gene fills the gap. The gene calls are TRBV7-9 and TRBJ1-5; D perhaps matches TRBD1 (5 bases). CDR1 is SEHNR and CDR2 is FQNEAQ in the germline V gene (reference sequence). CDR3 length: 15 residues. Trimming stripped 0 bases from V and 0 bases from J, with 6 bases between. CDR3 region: CASSLAGDSNQPQHF. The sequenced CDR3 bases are TGTGCCAGCAGCTTAGCAGGGGATAGCAATCAGCCC.

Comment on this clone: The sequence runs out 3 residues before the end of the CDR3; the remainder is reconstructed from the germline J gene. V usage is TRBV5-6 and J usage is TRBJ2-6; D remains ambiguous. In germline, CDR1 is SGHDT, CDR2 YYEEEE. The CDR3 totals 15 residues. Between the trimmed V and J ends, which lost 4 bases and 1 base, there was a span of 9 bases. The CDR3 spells CASSRTSSGANVLTF. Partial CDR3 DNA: TGTGCCAGCAGCCGAACTTCGTCTGGGGCCAACGTC. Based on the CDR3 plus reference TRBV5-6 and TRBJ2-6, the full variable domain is DAGVTQSPTHLIKTRGQQVTLRCSPKSGHDTVSWYQQALGQGPQFIFQYYEEEERQRGNFPDRFSGHQFPNYSSELNVNALLLGDSALYLCASSRTSSGANVLTFGAGSRLTVL.

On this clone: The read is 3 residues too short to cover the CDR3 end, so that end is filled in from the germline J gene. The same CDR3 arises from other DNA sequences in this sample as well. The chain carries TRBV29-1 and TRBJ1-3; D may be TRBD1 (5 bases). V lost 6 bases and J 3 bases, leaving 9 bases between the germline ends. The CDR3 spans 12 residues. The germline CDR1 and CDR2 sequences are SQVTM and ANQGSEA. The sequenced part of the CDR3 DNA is TGCAGCGTCGGGCAGGGTGGAAACACC. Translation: CSVGQGGNT. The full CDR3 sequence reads CSVGQGGNTIYF.

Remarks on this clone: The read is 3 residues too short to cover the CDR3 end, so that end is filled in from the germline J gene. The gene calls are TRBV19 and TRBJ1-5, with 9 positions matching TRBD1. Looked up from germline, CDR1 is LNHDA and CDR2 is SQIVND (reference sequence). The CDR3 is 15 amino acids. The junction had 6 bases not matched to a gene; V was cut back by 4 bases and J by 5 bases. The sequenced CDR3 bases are TGTGCCAGTAGTAGATGGGACAGGGAAGATCAGCCC. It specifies CASSRWDREDQP. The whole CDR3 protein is CASSRWDREDQPQHF.

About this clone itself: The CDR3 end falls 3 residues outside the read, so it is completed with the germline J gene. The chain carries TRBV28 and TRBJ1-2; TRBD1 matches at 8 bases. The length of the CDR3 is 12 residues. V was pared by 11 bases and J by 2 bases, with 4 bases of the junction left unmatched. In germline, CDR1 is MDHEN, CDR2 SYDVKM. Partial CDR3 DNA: TGTGCCGGCCGACAGGGGAACTATGGC. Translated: CAGRQGNYG. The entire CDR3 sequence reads CAGRQGNYGYTF.

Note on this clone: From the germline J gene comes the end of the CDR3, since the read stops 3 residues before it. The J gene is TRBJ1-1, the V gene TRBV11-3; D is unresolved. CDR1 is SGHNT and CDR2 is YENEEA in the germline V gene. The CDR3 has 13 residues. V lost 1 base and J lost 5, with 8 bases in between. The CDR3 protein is CASSLAAGTEAFF. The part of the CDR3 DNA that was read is TGTGCCAGCAGCTTAGCTGCGGGGACTGAA.

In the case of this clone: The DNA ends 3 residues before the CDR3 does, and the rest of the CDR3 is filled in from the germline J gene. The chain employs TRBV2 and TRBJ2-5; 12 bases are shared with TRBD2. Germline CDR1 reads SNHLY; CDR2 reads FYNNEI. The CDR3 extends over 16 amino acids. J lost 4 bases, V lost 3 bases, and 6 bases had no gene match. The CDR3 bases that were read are TGTGCCAGCAGTGAGGGGGGACTAGCGGGCCGAGAGACC. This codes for CASSEGGLAGRET. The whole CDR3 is CASSEGGLAGRETQYF.

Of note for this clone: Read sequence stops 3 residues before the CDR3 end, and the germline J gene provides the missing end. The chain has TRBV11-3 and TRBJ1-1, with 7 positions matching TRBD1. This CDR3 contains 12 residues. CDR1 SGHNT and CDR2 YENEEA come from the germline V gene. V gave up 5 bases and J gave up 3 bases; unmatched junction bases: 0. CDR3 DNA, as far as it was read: TGTGCCAGCAGCCAGGGGGACACTGAA. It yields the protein CASSQGDTE. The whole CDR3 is CASSQGDTEAFF.

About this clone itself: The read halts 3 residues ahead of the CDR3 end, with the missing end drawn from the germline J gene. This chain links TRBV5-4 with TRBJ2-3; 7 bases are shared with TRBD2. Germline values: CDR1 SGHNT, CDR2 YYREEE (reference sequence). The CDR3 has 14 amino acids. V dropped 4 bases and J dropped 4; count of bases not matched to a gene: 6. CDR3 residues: CASSQGLLADTQYF. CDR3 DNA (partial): TGTGCCAGCAGCCAGGGACTACTCGCAGATACG. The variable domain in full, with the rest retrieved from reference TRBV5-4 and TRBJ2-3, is ETGVTQSPTHLIKTRGQQVTLRCSSQSGHNTVSWYQQALGQGPQFIFQYYREEENGRGNFPPRFSGLQFPNYSSELNVNALELDDSALYLCASSQGLLADTQYFGPGTRLTVL.

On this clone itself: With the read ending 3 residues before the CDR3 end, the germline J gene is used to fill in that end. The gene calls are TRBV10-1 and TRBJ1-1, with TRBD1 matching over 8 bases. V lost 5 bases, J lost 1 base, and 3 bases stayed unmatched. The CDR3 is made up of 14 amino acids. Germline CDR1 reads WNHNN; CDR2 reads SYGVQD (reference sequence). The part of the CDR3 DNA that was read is TGCGCCAGCAGTCAGACAGGGGAGAACACTGAA. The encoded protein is CASSQTGENTE. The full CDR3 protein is CASSQTGENTEAFF.

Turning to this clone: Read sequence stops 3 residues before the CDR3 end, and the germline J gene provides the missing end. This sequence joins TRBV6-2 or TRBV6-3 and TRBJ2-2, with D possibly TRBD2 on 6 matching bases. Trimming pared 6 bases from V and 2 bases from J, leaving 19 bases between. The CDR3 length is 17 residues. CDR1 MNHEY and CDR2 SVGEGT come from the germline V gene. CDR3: CASRLSGTYINTGELFF. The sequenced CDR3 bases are TGTGCCAGCAGGCTCTCCGGGACTTATATAAACACCGGGGAG.

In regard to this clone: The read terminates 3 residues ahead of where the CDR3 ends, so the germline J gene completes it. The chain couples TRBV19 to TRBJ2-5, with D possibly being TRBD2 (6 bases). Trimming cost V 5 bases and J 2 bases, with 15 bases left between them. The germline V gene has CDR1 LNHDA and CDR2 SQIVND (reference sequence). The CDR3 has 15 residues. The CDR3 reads CASSWGRDLQETQYF. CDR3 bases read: TGTGCCAGTAGTTGGGGCAGGGACTTACAAGAGACC.

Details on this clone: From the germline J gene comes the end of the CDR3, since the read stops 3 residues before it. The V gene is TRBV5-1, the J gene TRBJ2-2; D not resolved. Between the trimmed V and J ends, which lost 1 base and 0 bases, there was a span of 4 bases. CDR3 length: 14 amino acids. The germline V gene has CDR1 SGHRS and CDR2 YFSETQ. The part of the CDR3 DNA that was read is TGCGCCAGCAGCTTGACAGCGAACACCGGGGAG. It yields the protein CASSLTANTGE. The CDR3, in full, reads CASSLTANTGELFF.

CDR3 DNA, as far as it was read: TGTGCCAGCAGCTCCGGGACTTATTTTGATACG. Its protein product is CASSSGTYFDT. The CDR3 in full is CASSSGTYFDTQYF. The rearrangement joins TRBV5-4 to TRBJ2-3; D possibly corresponds to TRBD2 (6 bases). The CDR3 extends 3 residues past the end of the read, so its final part is completed from the germline J gene. Germline loops: CDR1 SGHNT, CDR2 YYREEE (reference sequence). The ends were cut back, 3 bases at V and 6 bases at J, with 14 bases in the middle. The CDR3 contains 14 residues.

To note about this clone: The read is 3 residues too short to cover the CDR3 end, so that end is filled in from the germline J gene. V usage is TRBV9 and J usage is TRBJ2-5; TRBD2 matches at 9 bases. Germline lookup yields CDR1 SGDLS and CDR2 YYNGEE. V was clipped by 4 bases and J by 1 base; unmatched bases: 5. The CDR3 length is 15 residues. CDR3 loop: CASSPRLAAQETQYF. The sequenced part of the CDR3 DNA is TGTGCCAGCAGCCCCCGACTAGCGGCCCAAGAGACC.

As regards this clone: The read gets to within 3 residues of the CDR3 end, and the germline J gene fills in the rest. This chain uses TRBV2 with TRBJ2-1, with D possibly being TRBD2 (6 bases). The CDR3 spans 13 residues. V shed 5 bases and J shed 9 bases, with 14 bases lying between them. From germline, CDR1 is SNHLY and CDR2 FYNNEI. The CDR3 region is CASSRGAASEQFF. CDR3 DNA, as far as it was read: TGTGCCAGCAGTCGCGGGGCTGCCAGTGAG.

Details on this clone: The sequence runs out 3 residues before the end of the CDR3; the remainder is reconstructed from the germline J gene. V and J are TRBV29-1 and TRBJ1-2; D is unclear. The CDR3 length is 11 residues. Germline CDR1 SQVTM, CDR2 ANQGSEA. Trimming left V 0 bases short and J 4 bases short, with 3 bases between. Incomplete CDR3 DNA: TGCAGCGTTGAAGATCGCTATGGC. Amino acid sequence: CSVEDRYG. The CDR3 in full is CSVEDRYGYTF.

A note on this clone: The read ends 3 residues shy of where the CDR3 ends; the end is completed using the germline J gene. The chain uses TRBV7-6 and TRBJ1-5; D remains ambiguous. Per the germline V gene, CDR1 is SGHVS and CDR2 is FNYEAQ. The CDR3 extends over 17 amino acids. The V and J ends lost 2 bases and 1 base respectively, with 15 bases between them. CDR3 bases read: TGTGCCAGCAGCTTAAACCCGCCAACAGCAAGCAATCAGCCC. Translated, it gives CASSLNPPTASNQP. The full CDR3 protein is CASSLNPPTASNQPQHF.

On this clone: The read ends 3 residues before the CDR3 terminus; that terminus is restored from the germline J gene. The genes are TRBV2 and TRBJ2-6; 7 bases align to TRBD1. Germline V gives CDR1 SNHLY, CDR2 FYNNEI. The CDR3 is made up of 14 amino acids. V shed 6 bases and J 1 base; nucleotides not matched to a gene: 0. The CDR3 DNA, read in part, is TGTGCCAGCAGACAGGGGTCTGGGGCCAACGTC. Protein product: CASRQGSGANV. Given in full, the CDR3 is CASRQGSGANVLTF.

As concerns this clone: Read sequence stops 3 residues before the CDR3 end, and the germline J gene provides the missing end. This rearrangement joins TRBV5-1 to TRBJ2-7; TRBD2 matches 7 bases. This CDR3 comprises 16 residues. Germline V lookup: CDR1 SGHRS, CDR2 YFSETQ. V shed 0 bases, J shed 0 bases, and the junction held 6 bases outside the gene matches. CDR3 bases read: TGCGCCAGCAGCTTGGCGGCGTCGGGGGGCTCCTACGAG. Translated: CASSLAASGGSYE. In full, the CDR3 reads CASSLAASGGSYEQYF.

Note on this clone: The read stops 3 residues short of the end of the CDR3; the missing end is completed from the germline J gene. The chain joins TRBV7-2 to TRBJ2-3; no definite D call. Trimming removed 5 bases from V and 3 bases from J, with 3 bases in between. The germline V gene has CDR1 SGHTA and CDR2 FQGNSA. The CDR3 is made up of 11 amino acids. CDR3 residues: CASSLTDTQYF. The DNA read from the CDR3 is TGTGCCAGCAGCCTAACAGATACG. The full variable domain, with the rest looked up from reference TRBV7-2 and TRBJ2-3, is GAGVSQSPSNKVTEKGKDVELRCDPISGHTALYWYRQSLGQGLEFLIYFQGNSAPDKSGLPSDRFSAERTGGSVSTLTIQRTQQEDSAVYLCASSLTDTQYFGPGTRLTVL.

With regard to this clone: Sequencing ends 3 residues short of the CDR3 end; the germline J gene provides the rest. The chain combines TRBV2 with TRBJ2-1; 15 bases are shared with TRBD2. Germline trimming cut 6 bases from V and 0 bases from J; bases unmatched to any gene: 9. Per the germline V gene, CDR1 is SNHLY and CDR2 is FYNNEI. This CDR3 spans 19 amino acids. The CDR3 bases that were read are TGTGCCAGCAGAGCGGCCCCGGGACTAGCGGGGGGCTCCTACAATGAG. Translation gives CASRAAPGLAGGSYNE. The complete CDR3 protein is CASRAAPGLAGGSYNEQFF.

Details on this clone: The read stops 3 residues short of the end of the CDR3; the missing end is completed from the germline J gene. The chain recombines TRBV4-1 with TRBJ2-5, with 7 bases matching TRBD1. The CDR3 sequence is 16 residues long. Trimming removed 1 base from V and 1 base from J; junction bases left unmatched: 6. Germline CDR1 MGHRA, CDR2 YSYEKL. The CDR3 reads CASSQADRLTQETQYF. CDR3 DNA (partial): TGCGCCAGCAGCCAAGCGGACAGGCTAACCCAAGAGACC.

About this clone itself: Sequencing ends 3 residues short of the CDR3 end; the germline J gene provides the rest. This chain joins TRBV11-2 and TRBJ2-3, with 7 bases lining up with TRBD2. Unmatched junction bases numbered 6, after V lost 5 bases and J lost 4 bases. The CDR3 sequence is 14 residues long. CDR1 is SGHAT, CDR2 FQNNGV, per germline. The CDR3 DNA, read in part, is TGTGCCAGCAGCCCCGGGGGGACCCCAGATACG. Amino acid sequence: CASSPGGTPDT. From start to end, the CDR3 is CASSPGGTPDTQYF.

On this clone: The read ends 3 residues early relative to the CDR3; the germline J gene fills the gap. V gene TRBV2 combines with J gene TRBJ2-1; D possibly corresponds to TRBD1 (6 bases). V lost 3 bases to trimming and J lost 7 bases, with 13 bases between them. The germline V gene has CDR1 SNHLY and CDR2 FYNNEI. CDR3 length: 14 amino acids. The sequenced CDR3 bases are TGTGCCAGCAGTGACAGGGGTATTCTTAATGAG. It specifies CASSDRGILNE. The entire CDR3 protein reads CASSDRGILNEQFF. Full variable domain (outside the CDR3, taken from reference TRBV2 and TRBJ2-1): EPEVTQTPSHQVTQMGQEVILRCVPISNHLYFYWYRQILGQKVEFLVSFYNNEISEKSEIFDDQFSVERPDGSNFTLKIRSTKLEDSAMYFCASSDRGILNEQFFGPGTRLTVL.

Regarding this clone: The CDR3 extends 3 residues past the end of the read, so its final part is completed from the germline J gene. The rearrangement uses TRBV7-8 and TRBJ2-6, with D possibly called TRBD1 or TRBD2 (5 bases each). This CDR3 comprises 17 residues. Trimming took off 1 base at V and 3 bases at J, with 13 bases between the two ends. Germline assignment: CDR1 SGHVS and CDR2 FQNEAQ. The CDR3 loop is CASSLDRSGSGANVLTF. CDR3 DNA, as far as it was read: TGTGCCAGCAGCTTAGACAGGTCAGGGAGTGGGGCCAACGTC.

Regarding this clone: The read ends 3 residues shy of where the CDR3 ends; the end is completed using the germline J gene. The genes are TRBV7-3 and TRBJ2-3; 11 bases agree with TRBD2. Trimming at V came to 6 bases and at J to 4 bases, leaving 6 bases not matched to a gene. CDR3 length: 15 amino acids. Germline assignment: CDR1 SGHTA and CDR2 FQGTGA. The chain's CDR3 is CASSFSGGGADTQYF. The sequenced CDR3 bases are TGTGCCAGCAGTTTTAGCGGGGGGGGCGCAGATACG.

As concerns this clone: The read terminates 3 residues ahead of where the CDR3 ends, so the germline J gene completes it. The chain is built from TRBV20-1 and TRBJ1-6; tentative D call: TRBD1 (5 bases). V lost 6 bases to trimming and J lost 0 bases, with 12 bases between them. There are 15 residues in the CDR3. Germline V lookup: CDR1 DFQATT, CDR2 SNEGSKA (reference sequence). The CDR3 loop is CSAPLGGSYNSPLHF. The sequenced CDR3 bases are TGCAGTGCCCCCTTGGGGGGCTCCTATAATTCACCC.

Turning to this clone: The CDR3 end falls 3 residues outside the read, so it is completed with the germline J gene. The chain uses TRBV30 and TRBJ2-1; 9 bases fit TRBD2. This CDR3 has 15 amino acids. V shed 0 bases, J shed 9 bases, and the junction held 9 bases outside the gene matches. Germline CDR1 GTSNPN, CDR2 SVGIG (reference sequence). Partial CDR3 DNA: TGTGCCTGGAGTGTACAGTTAGCGGGGGTGGCTGAG. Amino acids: CAWSVQLAGVAE. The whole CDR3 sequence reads CAWSVQLAGVAEQFF.

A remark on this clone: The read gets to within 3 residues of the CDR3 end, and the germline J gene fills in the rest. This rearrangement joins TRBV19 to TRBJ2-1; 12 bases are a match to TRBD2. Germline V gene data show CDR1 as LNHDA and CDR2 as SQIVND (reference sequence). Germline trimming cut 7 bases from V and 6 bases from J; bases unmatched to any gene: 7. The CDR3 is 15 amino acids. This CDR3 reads CASTHLAGGGNEQFF. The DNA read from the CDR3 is TGTGCCAGTACCCACCTAGCGGGAGGGGGCAATGAG.